The 26 T cell receptor beta chains presented below share a single source sample, sequenced in a study of tissue T cells after allogeneic stem cell transplantation. The assay was immunoSEQ multiplex PCR, and TCRdb's table has in-frame clones only and misses some. Of more than 4,000 clones listed, 31% were seen once; the top ten hold around 6.5%. Sample time point: mouse harvest day 14 after allogeneic transplant. Tail vein injection delivered 10^7 T-cell-depleted bone marrow cells and 10^6 splenic CD5+ T cells. Sequencing was done on a sample of skin. The receptors come from a female BALB/c mouse given C57BL/6 T cells with graft-versus-host disease after an allogeneic hematopoietic cell transplant.

Notes on this clone: All gene names here are mouse names. The read is 1 residue too short to cover the CDR3 end, so that end is filled in from the germline J gene. The chain links TRBV2 to TRBJ2-5, with 8 bases lining up with TRBD2. CDR3 length equals 17 residues. The V and J ends lost 0 bases and 2 bases, in that order; junction bases with no gene match: 7. Per the germline V gene, CDR1 is LGHNA and CDR2 is YSYQKL. The CDR3 DNA, read in part, is TGTGCCAGCAGCCAAGACAGGCTGGGGGGTCTCCAAGACACCCAGTAC. Translating it yields CASSQDRLGGLQDTQY. The whole CDR3 is CASSQDRLGGLQDTQYF.

Comment on this clone: Any gene name here is a mouse gene name. The CDR3 end falls 1 residue outside the read, so it is completed with the germline J gene. The chain uses TRBV19 and TRBJ2-2, with 8 bases aligning to TRBD2. This CDR3 is built from 16 residues. Germline CDR1 and CDR2: FNHDT and SITEND (reference sequence). V was clipped by 2 bases and J by 0 bases; unmatched bases: 3. CDR3 in amino acids: CASSIRWGANTGQLYF. The covered CDR3 bases are TGTGCCAGCAGTATCCGCTGGGGGGCAAACACCGGGCAGCTCTAC.

In this sample, this clone turned up once. Mouse germline and gene names are used. The read terminates 1 residue before the CDR3 end, so the remaining end is supplied by the germline J gene. V usage is TRBV15 and J usage is TRBJ1-3, with 9 positions matching TRBD1. Losses at the gene ends were 6 bases for V and 0 bases for J; bases not matched to a gene: 3. CDR3 length: 15 residues. Germline assignment: CDR1 SGHND and CDR2 FRSKSL. The CDR3 loop is CASRSDRGSGNTLYF. The part of the CDR3 DNA that was read is TGTGCCAGCAGGTCGGACAGGGGTTCTGGAAATACGCTCTAT.

On this clone: Gene and germline names: mouse. The read finishes 1 residue shy of the CDR3 end, and the germline J gene is used to complete it. The chain employs TRBV1 and TRBJ2-5; the D is unclear. Per the germline V gene, CDR1 is NSQYPW and CDR2 is LRSPGD (reference sequence). V was cut by 0 bases and J by 3 bases, with 1 base left in between. The CDR3 consists of 12 residues. CDR3 amino acids: CTCSADQDTQYF. The CDR3 bases that were read are TGCACCTGCAGTGCAGATCAAGACACCCAGTAC.

Comments on this clone: The germline and genes are mouse ones. The read stops 1 residue short of the end of the CDR3; the missing end is completed from the germline J gene. The chain employs TRBV15 and TRBJ1-2; the D is unclear. V shed 3 bases and J shed 0 bases, with 11 bases lying between them. The CDR3 spans 15 residues. Germline values: CDR1 SGHND, CDR2 FRSKSL. Partial CDR3 DNA: TGTGCCAGCAGTTTGGCAGGAGGAGCAAACTCCGACTACACC. Protein sequence: CASSLAGGANSDYT. The CDR3 in full is CASSLAGGANSDYTF.

This clone was found a few times. The germline and genes are mouse ones. The sequence runs out 1 residue before the end of the CDR3; the remainder is reconstructed from the germline J gene. J is TRBJ2-7 and V is TRBV3, with D hard to call. Trimming took 3 bases from V and 3 from J, leaving 3 bases between them. CDR1 is SNHLY and CDR2 is FYNGKV in the germline V gene (reference sequence). The CDR3 loop spans 11 amino acids. CDR3 DNA (partial): TGTGCCAGCAGCTTCCTCTATGAACAGTAC. As protein: CASSFLYEQY. The whole CDR3 sequence is CASSFLYEQYF. Using reference TRBV3 and TRBJ2-7 for the parts outside the CDR3, the full variable domain is GPKVLQIPSHQIIDMGQMVTLNCDPVSNHLYFYWYKQILGQQMEFLVNFYNGKVMEKSKLFKDQFSVERPDGSYFTLKIQPTALEDSAVYFCASSFLYEQYFGPGTRLTVL.

Regarding this clone: Gene names denote mouse genes. The read halts 1 residue ahead of the CDR3 end, with the missing end drawn from the germline J gene. The chain joins TRBV24 to TRBJ2-7; 9 nucleotides align to TRBD2. After removal of 4 bases from V and 4 bases from J, the junction contained 2 bases not matched to a gene. The CDR3 covers 13 residues. Germline CDR1 reads KGHTA; CDR2 reads FRNEEI. The CDR3 sequence: CASSPDWGYEQYF. CDR3 DNA (partial): TGTGCCAGCAGTCCGGACTGGGGTTATGAACAGTAC.

By its share, this clone is medium-sized. These gene names are mouse names. Sequencing ends 1 residue short of the CDR3 end; the germline J gene provides the rest. The chain links TRBV1 to TRBJ1-5; TRBD1 matches at 9 bases. CDR1 and CDR2 from the germline V gene are NSQYPW and LRSPGD (reference sequence). This CDR3 region has 15 residues. The trim removed 4 bases at V and 0 bases at J, leaving 1 base unmatched. CDR3 DNA (partial): TGCACCTGCAGTGAGGGACAGGGTAACAACCAGGCTCCGCTT. Its translation: CTCSEGQGNNQAPL. The entire CDR3 sequence reads CTCSEGQGNNQAPLF.

Worth noting for this clone: Genes and germline come from the mouse. Read coverage stops 1 residue before the CDR3 terminus; the germline J gene supplies the remainder. V and J are TRBV1 and TRBJ1-4, with D maybe TRBD1 (6 bases). Germline V gives CDR1 NSQYPW, CDR2 LRSPGD (reference sequence). This CDR3 is 16 amino acids long. With 3 bases removed from V and 0 bases from J, the gap between germline ends came to 11 bases. CDR3 DNA, as far as it was read: TGCACCTGCAGTGCGAAGGGACAAATTTCCAACGAAAGATTATTT. Translation gives CTCSAKGQISNERLF. The whole CDR3 sequence is CTCSAKGQISNERLFF.

In regard to this clone: Gene and germline names: mouse. The CDR3 extends 1 residue past the end of the read, so its final part is completed from the germline J gene. The same CDR3 arises from other DNA sequences in this sample as well. This chain joins TRBV3 and TRBJ1-1, with D perhaps TRBD1 (5 bases). The CDR3 sequence is 13 residues long. V was pared by 2 bases and J by 1 base, with 5 bases between. Germline-derived CDR1 and CDR2 are SNHLY and FYNGKV (reference sequence). The CDR3 bases that were read are TGTGCCAGCAGCTTAAGGGGGAACACAGAAGTCTTC. It yields the protein CASSLRGNTEVF. The entire CDR3 protein is CASSLRGNTEVFF.

With respect to this clone: Each gene name is a mouse one. The CDR3 is cut off 1 residue early in the read; its end comes from the germline J gene. The chain employs TRBV1 and TRBJ2-2; 9 bases fit TRBD1. In germline, CDR1 is NSQYPW, CDR2 LRSPGD (reference sequence). After removal of 3 bases from V and 4 bases from J, the junction contained 3 bases not matched to a gene. This CDR3 comprises 15 residues. CDR3 loop: CTCSARDRVTGQLYF. Incomplete CDR3 DNA: TGCACCTGCAGTGCCCGGGACAGGGTCACCGGGCAGCTCTAC.

This clone was picked up a small number of times. Gene names and germline match the mouse. The missing CDR3 end, 1 residue past where the read stops, is filled in from the germline J gene. The gene calls are TRBV23 and TRBJ1-4; TRBD1 is the table's D call, not checked against the DNA. Germline V lookup: CDR1 KGHTA, CDR2 FQNQQP. The CDR3 spans 17 residues. The CDR3 sequence is CSSSQSGQGATNERLFF. The CDR3 bases that were read are TGCTCCAGCAGTCAATCGGGACAGGGGGCGACCAACGAAAGATTATTT. Looking up the rest from reference TRBV23 and TRBJ1-4 gives the full variable domain: DAAVTQKPRYLIKMKGQEAEMKCIPEKGHTAVFWYQQKQSKELKFLIYFQNQQPLDQIDMVKERFSAVCPSSSLCSLGIRTCEAEDSALYLCSSSQSGQGATNERLFFGHGTKLSVL.

This clone appeared a few times. Any gene name here is a mouse gene name. The read terminates 1 residue ahead of where the CDR3 ends, so the germline J gene completes it. The V and J genes are TRBV26 and TRBJ2-4; D is possibly TRBD1 (6 bases). This CDR3 comprises 14 residues. V lost 6 bases and J lost 5, with 15 bases in between. Germline V lookup: CDR1 KGHPV, CDR2 FQNQEV (reference sequence). The CDR3 DNA, read in part, is TGTGCCAGCAGCCTTCAGGGGTGGGGAAACACCTTGTAC. Translating it yields CASSLQGWGNTLY. The whole CDR3 sequence is CASSLQGWGNTLYF.

In its sample, this clone was seen a few times. These gene names are mouse names. The DNA ends 1 residue before the CDR3 does, and the rest of the CDR3 is filled in from the germline J gene. The chain recombines TRBV16 with TRBJ2-3, with a tentative D call TRBD2 (6 bases). The CDR3 has 15 amino acids. V was trimmed by 1 base and J by 0 bases, leaving 8 bases between them. CDR1 is SGHSA and CDR2 is FRNQAP in the germline V gene. Partial CDR3 DNA: TGTGCAAGCAGCTTAGGGGGGACTAGTGCAGAAACGCTGTAT. It translates to CASSLGGTSAETLY. The whole CDR3 region reads CASSLGGTSAETLYF.

Notes on this clone: The gene names given are mouse names. The CDR3 here is CASSPLGVNQDTQYF. The sequenced CDR3 bases are TGTGCCAGCTCGCCACTGGGAGTTAACCAAGACACCCAGTAC. The chain links TRBV12-2 to TRBJ2-5; TRBD2 is a possible D gene (6 bases). The read terminates 1 residue ahead of where the CDR3 ends, so the germline J gene completes it. Germline V gene data show CDR1 as SGHLS and CDR2 as HYDKME. V gave up 4 bases and J gave up 0 bases, with 13 bases separating them. The CDR3 runs to 15 residues.

Points on this clone: All gene names here are mouse names. The sequence runs out 1 residue before the end of the CDR3; the remainder is reconstructed from the germline J gene. The chain combines TRBV12-1 with TRBJ2-5; 13 bases match TRBD2. CDR1 and CDR2 from the germline V gene are SGHSN and HYEKVE. The CDR3 is 15 amino acids. Germline trimming cut 2 bases from V and 6 bases from J; bases unmatched to any gene: 4. CDR3 residues: CASSPGLGGPDTQYF. The covered CDR3 bases are TGTGCCAGCTCTCCTGGACTGGGGGGGCCGGACACCCAGTAC.

There are a few counts of this clone. The genes are named according to mouse. The read halts 1 residue ahead of the CDR3 end, with the missing end drawn from the germline J gene. The chain has TRBV13-2 and TRBJ2-1; D might be TRBD2 (6 bases). CDR3 length equals 13 residues. CDR1 NNHNN and CDR2 SYGAGS come from the germline V gene (reference sequence). Trimming shortened V by 2 bases and J by 4 bases, and 7 bases separated the two germline ends. Partial CDR3 DNA: TGTGCCAGCGGTGAGCTGGGGTATGCTGAGCAGTTC. Encoded protein: CASGELGYAEQF. The entire CDR3 protein reads CASGELGYAEQFF.

About this clone itself: Any gene name here is a mouse gene name. The read terminates 1 residue ahead of where the CDR3 ends, so the germline J gene completes it. The chain is built from TRBV19 and TRBJ2-5; 10 positions match TRBD1. CDR1 is FNHDT, CDR2 SITEND, per germline (reference sequence). This CDR3 comprises 16 residues. Germline trimming cut 3 bases from V and 0 bases from J; bases unmatched to any gene: 4. The CDR3 spells CASSTGTGVNQDTQYF. The sequenced part of the CDR3 DNA is TGTGCCAGCAGTACGGGGACAGGGGTTAACCAAGACACCCAGTAC.

This clone counts as medium-sized (0.01 to 0.1%). Any gene name here is a mouse gene name. Read coverage stops 1 residue before the CDR3 terminus; the germline J gene supplies the remainder. This chain joins TRBV13-2 and TRBJ1-1; D may be TRBD1 (6 bases). The CDR3 is made up of 13 amino acids. V was shortened by 6 bases and J by 0 bases, with 9 bases between the two germline ends. Germline V gene lookup returns CDR1 NNHNN and CDR2 SYGAGS (reference sequence). The CDR3 bases that were read are TGTGCCAGCGAGGGGGTTGCAAACACAGAAGTCTTC. Translation: CASEGVANTEVF. The CDR3 as a whole reads CASEGVANTEVFF.

By its share, this clone is medium-sized. Gene and germline names: mouse. Read sequence stops 1 residue before the CDR3 end, and the germline J gene provides the missing end. Other DNA sequences within the sample encode an identical CDR3. The chain uses TRBV16 and TRBJ1-4; TRBD1 is a possible D gene (5 bases). V was clipped by 1 base and J by 3 bases, with 6 bases between them. Germline CDR1 SGHSA, CDR2 FRNQAP. The CDR3 totals 14 residues. CDR3 in amino acids: CASSLGGANERLFF. CDR3 bases read: TGTGCAAGCAGCTTAGGGGGCGCCAACGAAAGATTATTT.

This clone was recorded a few times. The genes and germline here are from mouse. Read coverage stops 1 residue before the CDR3 terminus; the germline J gene supplies the remainder. The chain joins TRBV4 to TRBJ1-3; no reliable D call. From germline, CDR1 is LGHDT and CDR2 YNNKQL (reference sequence). The V end lost 4 bases, the J end lost 0 bases, and 4 bases lay between the germline ends. This CDR3 contains 13 residues. CDR3 DNA, as far as it was read: TGTGCCAGCAGCTTTTATTCTGGAAATACGCTCTAT. The encoded protein is CASSFYSGNTLY. The full-length CDR3 reads as CASSFYSGNTLYF. The full variable domain, rest sourced from reference TRBV4 and TRBJ1-3, is ETAVFQTPNYHVTQVGNEVSFNCKQTLGHDTMYWYKQDSKKLLKIMFSYNNKQLIVNETVPRRFSPQSSDKAHLNLRIKSVEPEDSAVYLCASSFYSGNTLYFGEGSRLIVV.

Note on this clone: Genes and germline are mouse. Read sequence stops 1 residue before the CDR3 end, and the germline J gene provides the missing end. The chain has TRBV5 and TRBJ2-1; 10 bases agree with TRBD2. J gave up 6 bases and V 3 bases, and 2 bases lay outside the gene matches. Germline loops: CDR1 LGHNA, CDR2 YNLKQL (reference sequence). The CDR3 contains 14 residues. The CDR3 reads CASSQDWGLAEQFF. CDR3 DNA, as far as it was read: TGTGCCAGCAGCCAGGACTGGGGGCTTGCTGAGCAGTTC.

This clone was observed a few times. Gene names are mouse gene names. The read terminates 1 residue ahead of where the CDR3 ends, so the germline J gene completes it. The chain has TRBV20 and TRBJ1-5, with 7 bases identical to TRBD1. The CDR3 spans 15 residues. In germline, CDR1 is GFQATS, CDR2 STVNSAI. The V gene end was trimmed by 2 bases and the J gene end by 1 base; junction bases not matched to a gene: 5. CDR3 region: CGARRQGGNNQAPLF. The sequenced CDR3 bases are TGTGGTGCTAGGAGACAGGGAGGAAACAACCAGGCTCCGCTT.

By proportion, this clone is large. Any gene name here is a mouse gene name. Read data end 1 residue before the CDR3 end; the end is taken from the germline J gene. The chain links TRBV26 to TRBJ1-3, with unresolved D. V gave up 4 bases and J gave up 0 bases, with 7 bases separating them. There are 14 residues in the CDR3. The V gene's germline CDR1 is KGHPV and CDR2 FQNQEV (reference sequence). The sequenced part of the CDR3 DNA is TGTGCCAGCAGTCAGACAATTTCTGGAAATACGCTCTAT. This encodes CASSQTISGNTLY. The entire CDR3 protein reads CASSQTISGNTLYF.

Note on this clone: Germline and genes: mouse. The missing CDR3 end, 1 residue past where the read stops, is filled in from the germline J gene. The chain is built from TRBV3 and TRBJ2-2, with 9 bases lining up with TRBD1. CDR3 size: 16 residues. The V gene's germline CDR1 is SNHLY and CDR2 FYNGKV (reference sequence). V was clipped by 2 bases and J by 2 bases; unmatched bases: 3. The CDR3 sequence: CASSLSGQGNTGQLYF. The sequenced CDR3 bases are TGTGCCAGCAGCTTATCCGGACAGGGGAACACCGGGCAGCTCTAC. Based on the CDR3 plus reference TRBV3 and TRBJ2-2, the full variable domain is GPKVLQIPSHQIIDMGQMVTLNCDPVSNHLYFYWYKQILGQQMEFLVNFYNGKVMEKSKLFKDQFSVERPDGSYFTLKIQPTALEDSAVYFCASSLSGQGNTGQLYFGEGSKLTVL.

With respect to this clone: Gene names and germline refer to mouse. Read coverage stops 1 residue before the CDR3 terminus; the germline J gene supplies the remainder. The J gene is TRBJ2-1, the V gene TRBV26; no firm D call. Germline CDR1 reads KGHPV; CDR2 reads FQNQEV (reference sequence). V lost 5 bases, J lost 4 bases, and 6 bases lay in between. The CDR3 is made up of 12 amino acids. The chain's CDR3 is CASSSGYAEQFF. The CDR3 DNA, read in part, is TGTGCCAGCAGTTCAGGATATGCTGAGCAGTTC.